The clone carrying this TCR beta chain occurred once. The target antigen is unknown. The CDR3 extends over 15 amino acids. The V segment lost 4 bases and the J segment 10 bases; nucleotides outside the gene matches: 15. Germline V gene data show CDR1 as LGHNA and CDR2 as YNFKEQ. TCRdb processed the reads anew with MiXCR; each CDR3 protein has one entry. Here the sample spans under 850,000 distinct CDR3 sequences, about a third being singletons. The data derive from a study of T cell repertoires in cytomegalovirus infection. The wider study: Public TCR beta signature analysis indicated the presence of both CMV infection and matching HLA type. Study-level findings and limits: Within the response measured ex vivo, HLA-C-restricted CMV-specific TCR beta clonotypes were dominant. The cumulative frequency of public TCR beta families identified carriers of CMV plus the relevant HLA.

The V and J genes are TRBV4-2 and TRBJ1-1; 7 nucleotides agree with TRBD1. Sequencing was done on a sample of PBMCs. The receptor's source is a human donor in good health (CMV status not recorded). Some clones in this sample may be carry-over from other donors' samples. CDR3 region: CASSPPDSDRVPAFF. DNA of the CDR3: TGTGCCAGCAGCCCCCCGGACTCAGACAGGGTCCCAGCTTTCTTT.